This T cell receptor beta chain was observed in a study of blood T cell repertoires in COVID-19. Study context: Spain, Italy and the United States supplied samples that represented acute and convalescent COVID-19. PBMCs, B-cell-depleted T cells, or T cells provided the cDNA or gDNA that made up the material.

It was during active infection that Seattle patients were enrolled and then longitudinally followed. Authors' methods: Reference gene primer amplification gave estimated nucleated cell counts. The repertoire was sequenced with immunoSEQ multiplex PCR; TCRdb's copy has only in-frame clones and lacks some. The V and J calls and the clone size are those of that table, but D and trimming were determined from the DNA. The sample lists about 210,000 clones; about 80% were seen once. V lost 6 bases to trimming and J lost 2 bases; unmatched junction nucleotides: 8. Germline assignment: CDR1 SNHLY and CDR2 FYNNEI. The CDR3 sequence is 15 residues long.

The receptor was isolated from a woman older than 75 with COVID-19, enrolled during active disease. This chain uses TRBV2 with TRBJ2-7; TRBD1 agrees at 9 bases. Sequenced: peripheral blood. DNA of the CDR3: TGTGCCAGCAGCGCTTTGGGACAGGGAGCCTACGAGCAGTACTTC. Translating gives CASSALGQGAYEQYF.